The 12 T cell receptor beta chains listed next were all sequenced from one sample in a study of cytomegalovirus exposure and HLA in healthy donors. Data came from immunoSEQ multiplex PCR; TCRdb stores just in-frame clones and leaves some out. The sample lists about 360,000 clones; roughly 88% were seen once. The sequenced material came from PBMCs. These receptors came from a young woman in good health and CMV-seronegative.

The chain joins TRBV13 to TRBJ2-5; D is possibly TRBD1 (6 bases). This CDR3 is built from 16 residues. The V end was cut by 0 bases, the J end by 2 bases, with 13 bases between. CDR1 and CDR2 (germline): PRHDT, FYEKMQ (reference sequence). The CDR3 DNA is TGTGCCAGCAGCTTAGGCCGGGGCAGGGGACAAGAGACCCAGTACTTC. This encodes CASSLGRGRGQETQYF.

V usage is TRBV27 and J usage is TRBJ2-1; TRBD2 matches at 10 bases. With 9 bases clipped from V and 3 bases from J, the junction kept 5 bases outside the gene matches. CDR1 is MNHEY and CDR2 is SMNVEV in the germline V gene (reference sequence). This CDR3 is 14 amino acids long. The CDR3 reads CASKTSGFYNEQFF. Written as DNA, the CDR3 is TGTGCCAGTAAGACTAGCGGGTTCTACAATGAGCAGTTCTTC.

The chain joins TRBV7-8 to TRBJ1-5, with a possible D match to TRBD1 (6 bases). Germline CDR1 SGHVS, CDR2 FQNEAQ. Trimming removed 5 bases at V and 1 base at J, with 18 bases between. The CDR3 covers 17 residues. The chain's CDR3 is CASSAQEQGGSNQPQHF. CDR3 sequence (DNA): TGTGCCAGCAGCGCGCAAGAACAGGGTGGCAGCAATCAGCCCCAGCATTTT.

In this sample, this clone turned up a few times. The J gene is TRBJ1-2, the V gene TRBV2; the match to TRBD1 covers 9 bases. CDR1 is SNHLY and CDR2 is FYNNEI in the germline V gene. The CDR3 consists of 15 residues. J lost 5 bases, V lost 4 bases, and 8 bases had no gene match. CDR3 loop: CASSATGGLGYGYTF. CDR3 DNA sequence: TGTGCCAGCAGTGCGACAGGGGGACTCGGGTATGGCTACACCTTC. The whole variable domain, filled in from reference TRBV2 and TRBJ1-2, reads EPEVTQTPSHQVTQMGQEVILRCVPISNHLYFYWYRQILGQKVEFLVSFYNNEISEKSEIFDDQFSVERPDGSNFTLKIRSTKLEDSAMYFCASSATGGLGYGYTFGSGTRLTVV.

This clone was counted a few times. The J gene is TRBJ1-2, the V gene TRBV19; TRBD1 aligns across 12 bases. The germline V gene encodes CDR1 LNHDA and CDR2 SQIVND (reference sequence). V was clipped by 8 bases and J by 10 bases; unmatched bases: 5. This CDR3 is built from 12 residues. CDR3 amino acids: CASGDRGLVYTF. CDR3 bases: TGTGCCAGTGGGGACAGGGGGCTTGTCTACACCTTC.

V and J are TRBV27 and TRBJ2-5, with a tentative D call TRBD1 (6 bases). The V end was cut by 2 bases, the J end by 5 bases, with 18 bases between. The germline V gene has CDR1 MNHEY and CDR2 SMNVEV (reference sequence). The CDR3 is made up of 16 amino acids. The CDR3 region has the DNA TGTGCCAGCAGTTTAGGGGGCAGGGAATTATTCGAGACCCAGTACTTC. As protein: CASSLGGRELFETQYF.

The chain recombines TRBV4-2 with TRBJ2-7; 11 bases agree with TRBD2. The V segment lost 2 bases and the J segment 6 bases; nucleotides outside the gene matches: 9. Germline values: CDR1 LGHNA, CDR2 YNFKEQ. This CDR3 is 16 amino acids long. The CDR3 DNA follows: TGTGCCAGCAGCCAACCTTCTAGCGGGAGGACCTCCGAGCAGTACTTC. Its protein product is CASSQPSSGRTSEQYF.

CDR3 residues: CASSSAVGTGVNNEQFF. The CDR3 nucleotides are TGTGCCAGCAGCAGTGCCGTCGGGACAGGGGTCAACAATGAGCAGTTCTTC. The chain has TRBV9 and TRBJ2-1; TRBD1 matches 10 bases. The germline CDR1 and CDR2 sequences are SGDLS and YYNGEE. V lost 4 bases to trimming and J lost 5 bases; unmatched junction nucleotides: 12. The CDR3 covers 17 residues.

This chain joins TRBV28 and TRBJ2-1, with a possible D match to TRBD2 (5 bases). Germline CDR1 and CDR2: MDHEN and SYDVKM. V was shortened by 2 bases and J by 6 bases, with 8 bases between the two germline ends. The CDR3 is made up of 13 amino acids. The CDR3 DNA sequence: TGTGCCAGCAGTTTAGAGGGCCGCAATGAGCAGTTCTTC. This codes for CASSLEGRNEQFF.

The rearrangement joins TRBV5-6 to TRBJ2-7; 9 bases map to TRBD1. Germline assignment: CDR1 SGHDT and CDR2 YYEEEE. The V and J ends lost 3 bases and 4 bases, in that order; junction bases with no gene match: 8. This CDR3 has 15 residues. The CDR3, as DNA: TGTGCCAGCAGCTCCTCACAGGGGGCTTGGTACGAGCAGTACTTC. Translation gives CASSSSQGAWYEQYF. Based on the CDR3 plus reference TRBV5-6 and TRBJ2-7, the full variable domain is DAGVTQSPTHLIKTRGQQVTLRCSPKSGHDTVSWYQQALGQGPQFIFQYYEEEERQRGNFPDRFSGHQFPNYSSELNVNALLLGDSALYLCASSSSQGAWYEQYFGPGTRLTVT.

The rearrangement joins TRBV6-5 to TRBJ1-2; 7 bases match TRBD1. This CDR3 is built from 13 residues. CDR1 MNHEY and CDR2 SVGAGI come from the germline V gene. V dropped 2 bases and J dropped 6; count of bases not matched to a gene: 3. The CDR3: CASSYAGGNGYTF. CDR3 nucleotides: TGTGCCAGCAGTTACGCAGGGGGGAATGGCTACACCTTC.

This sequence joins TRBV19 and TRBJ2-1; perhaps TRBD1 as D (6 bases). V shed 5 bases and J shed 6 bases, with 20 bases lying between them. The germline V gene has CDR1 LNHDA and CDR2 SQIVND (reference sequence). The CDR3 loop spans 16 amino acids. The CDR3 coding sequence is TGTGCCAGTAGTCTCCCTCCGGAAAACAGGGCCAATGAGCAGTTCTTC. Encoded protein: CASSLPPENRANEQFF.